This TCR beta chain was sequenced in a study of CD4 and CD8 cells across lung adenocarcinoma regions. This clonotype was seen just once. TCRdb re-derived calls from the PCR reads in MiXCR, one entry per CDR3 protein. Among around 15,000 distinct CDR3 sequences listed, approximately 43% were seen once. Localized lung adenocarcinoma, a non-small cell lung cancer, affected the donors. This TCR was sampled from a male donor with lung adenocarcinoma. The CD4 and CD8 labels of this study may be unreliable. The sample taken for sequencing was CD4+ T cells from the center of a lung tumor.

This CDR3 reads CASSEARAGTGMSQPQHF. DNA for the CDR3: TGTGCCAGCAGTGAAGCGAGAGCCGGGACAGGGATGTCTCAGCCCCAGCATTTT. The chain combines TRBV6-1 with TRBJ1-5; 9 positions match TRBD1. The trim removed 0 bases at V and 6 bases at J, leaving 12 bases unmatched. The CDR3 consists of 18 residues. The germline V gene has CDR1 MNHNS and CDR2 SASEGT.